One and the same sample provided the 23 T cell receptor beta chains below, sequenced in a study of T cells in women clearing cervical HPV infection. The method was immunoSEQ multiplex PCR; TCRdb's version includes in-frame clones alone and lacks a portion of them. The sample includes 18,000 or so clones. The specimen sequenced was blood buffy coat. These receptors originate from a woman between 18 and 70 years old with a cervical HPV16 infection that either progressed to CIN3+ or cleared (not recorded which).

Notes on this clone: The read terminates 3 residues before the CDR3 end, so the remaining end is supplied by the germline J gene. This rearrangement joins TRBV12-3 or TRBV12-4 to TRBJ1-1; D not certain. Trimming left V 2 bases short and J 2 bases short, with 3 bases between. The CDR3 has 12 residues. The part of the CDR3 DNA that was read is TGTGCCAGCAGTTTAAGCAACACTGAA. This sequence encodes CASSLSNTE. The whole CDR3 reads CASSLSNTEAFF.

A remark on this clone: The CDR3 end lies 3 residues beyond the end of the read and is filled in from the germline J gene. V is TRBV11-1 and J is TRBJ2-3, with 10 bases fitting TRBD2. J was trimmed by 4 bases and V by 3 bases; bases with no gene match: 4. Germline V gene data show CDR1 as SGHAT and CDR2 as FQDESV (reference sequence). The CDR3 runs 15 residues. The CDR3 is CASSLNSGGPDTQYF. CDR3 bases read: TGTGCCAGCAGCTTGAATAGCGGGGGGCCAGATACG.

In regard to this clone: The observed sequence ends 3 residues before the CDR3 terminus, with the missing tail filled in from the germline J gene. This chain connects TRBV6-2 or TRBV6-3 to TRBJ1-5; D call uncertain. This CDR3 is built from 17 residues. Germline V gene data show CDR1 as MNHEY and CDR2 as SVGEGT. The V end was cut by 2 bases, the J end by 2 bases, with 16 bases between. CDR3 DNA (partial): TGTGCCAGCAGTTACCAGATCGGGATCGGGGGCAATCAGCCC. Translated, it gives CASSYQIGIGGNQP. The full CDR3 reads CASSYQIGIGGNQPQHF.

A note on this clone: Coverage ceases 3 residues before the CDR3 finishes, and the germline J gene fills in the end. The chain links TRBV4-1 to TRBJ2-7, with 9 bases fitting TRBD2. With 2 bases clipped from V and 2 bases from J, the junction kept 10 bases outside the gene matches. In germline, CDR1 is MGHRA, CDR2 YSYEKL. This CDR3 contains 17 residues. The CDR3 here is CASSQTPSASGTYEQYF. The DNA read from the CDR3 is TGCGCCAGCAGCCAAACTCCATCGGCTAGCGGGACCTACGAG.

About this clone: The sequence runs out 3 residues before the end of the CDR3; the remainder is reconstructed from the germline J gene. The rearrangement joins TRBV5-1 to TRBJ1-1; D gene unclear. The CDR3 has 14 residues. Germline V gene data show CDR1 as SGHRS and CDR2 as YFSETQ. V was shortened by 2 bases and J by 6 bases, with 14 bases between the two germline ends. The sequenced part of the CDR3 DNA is TGCGCCAGCAGCTTTTATTTGACTGGAGCTGAA. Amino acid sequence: CASSFYLTGAE. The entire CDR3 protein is CASSFYLTGAEAFF.

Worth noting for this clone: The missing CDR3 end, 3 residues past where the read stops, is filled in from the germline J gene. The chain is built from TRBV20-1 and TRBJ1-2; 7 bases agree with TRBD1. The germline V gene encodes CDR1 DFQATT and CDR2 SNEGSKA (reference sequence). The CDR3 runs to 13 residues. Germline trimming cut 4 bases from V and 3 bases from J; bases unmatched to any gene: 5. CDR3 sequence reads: CSATSTGHYGYTF. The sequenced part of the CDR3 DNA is TGCAGTGCTACTTCGACAGGGCACTATGGC.

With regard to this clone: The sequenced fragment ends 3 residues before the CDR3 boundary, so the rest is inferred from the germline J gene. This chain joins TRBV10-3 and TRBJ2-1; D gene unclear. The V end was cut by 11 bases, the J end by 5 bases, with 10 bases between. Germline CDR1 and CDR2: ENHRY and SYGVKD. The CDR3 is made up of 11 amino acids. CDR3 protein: CASRLDNEQFF. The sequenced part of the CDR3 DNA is TGTGCCTCCCGACTCGACAATGAG.

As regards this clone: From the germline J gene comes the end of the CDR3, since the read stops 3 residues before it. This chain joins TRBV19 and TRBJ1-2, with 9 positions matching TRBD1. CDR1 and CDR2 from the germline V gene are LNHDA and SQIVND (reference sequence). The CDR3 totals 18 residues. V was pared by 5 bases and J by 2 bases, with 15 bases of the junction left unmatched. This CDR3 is CASSPGTGWMKVNYGYTF. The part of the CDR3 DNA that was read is TGTGCCAGTAGTCCCGGGACAGGGTGGATGAAAGTAAACTATGGC.

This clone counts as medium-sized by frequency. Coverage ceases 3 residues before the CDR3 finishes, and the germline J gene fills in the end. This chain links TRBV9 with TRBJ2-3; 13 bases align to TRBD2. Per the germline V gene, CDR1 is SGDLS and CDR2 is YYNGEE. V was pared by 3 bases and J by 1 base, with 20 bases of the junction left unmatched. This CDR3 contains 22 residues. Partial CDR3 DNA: TGTGCCAGCAGCGCAAAATCCAGGACTAGCGGGGGAGGGGGTAGTTGCACAGATACG. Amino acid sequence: CASSAKSRTSGGGGSCTDT. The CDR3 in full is CASSAKSRTSGGGGSCTDTQYF.

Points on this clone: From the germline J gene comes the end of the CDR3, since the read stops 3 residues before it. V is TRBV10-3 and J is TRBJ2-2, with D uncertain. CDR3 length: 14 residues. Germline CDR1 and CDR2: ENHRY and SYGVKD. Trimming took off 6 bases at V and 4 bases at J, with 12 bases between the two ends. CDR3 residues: CAISAPGSTGELFF. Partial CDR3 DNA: TGTGCCATCAGCGCCCCAGGTTCCACCGGGGAG.

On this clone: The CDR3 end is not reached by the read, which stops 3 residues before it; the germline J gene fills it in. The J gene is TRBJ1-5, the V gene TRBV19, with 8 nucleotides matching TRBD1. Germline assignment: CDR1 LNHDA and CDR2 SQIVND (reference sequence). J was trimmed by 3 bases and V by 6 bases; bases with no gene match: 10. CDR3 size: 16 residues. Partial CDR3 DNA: TGTGCCAGTAGCCCTAAGACAGGGGCATACAATCAGCCC. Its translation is CASSPKTGAYNQP. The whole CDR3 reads CASSPKTGAYNQPQHF.

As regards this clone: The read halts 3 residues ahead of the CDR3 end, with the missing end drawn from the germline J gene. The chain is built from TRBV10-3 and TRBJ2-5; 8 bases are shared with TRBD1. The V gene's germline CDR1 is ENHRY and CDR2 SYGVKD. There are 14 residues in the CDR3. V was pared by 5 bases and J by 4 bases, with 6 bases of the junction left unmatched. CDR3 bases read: TGTGCCATCAGTACCACAGGGGGGAGAGAGACC. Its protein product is CAISTTGGRET. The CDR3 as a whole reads CAISTTGGRETQYF.

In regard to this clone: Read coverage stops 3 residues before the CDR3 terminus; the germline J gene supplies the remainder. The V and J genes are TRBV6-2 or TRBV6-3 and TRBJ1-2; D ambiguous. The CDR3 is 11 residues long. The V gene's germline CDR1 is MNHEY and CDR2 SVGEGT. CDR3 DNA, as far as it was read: TGTGCCAGCAGTTACGCGGCTGAC. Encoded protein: CASSYAAD. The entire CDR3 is CASSYAADYTF.

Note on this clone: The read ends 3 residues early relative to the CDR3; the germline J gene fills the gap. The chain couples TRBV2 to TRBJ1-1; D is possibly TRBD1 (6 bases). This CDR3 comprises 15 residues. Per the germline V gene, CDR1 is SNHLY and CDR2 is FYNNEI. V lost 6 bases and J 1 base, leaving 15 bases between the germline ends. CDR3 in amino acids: CASSDQGSGNTEAFF. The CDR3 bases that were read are TGTGCCAGCAGCGACCAGGGGTCGGGGAACACTGAA. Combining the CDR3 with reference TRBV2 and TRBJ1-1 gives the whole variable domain EPEVTQTPSHQVTQMGQEVILRCVPISNHLYFYWYRQILGQKVEFLVSFYNNEISEKSEIFDDQFSVERPDGSNFTLKIRSTKLEDSAMYFCASSDQGSGNTEAFFGQGTRLTVV.

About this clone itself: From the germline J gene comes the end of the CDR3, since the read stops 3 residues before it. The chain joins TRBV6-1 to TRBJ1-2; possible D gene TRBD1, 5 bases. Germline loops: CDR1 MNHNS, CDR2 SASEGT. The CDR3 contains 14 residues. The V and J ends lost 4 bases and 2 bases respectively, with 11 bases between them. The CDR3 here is CASSGVTGNYGYTF. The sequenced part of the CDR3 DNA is TGTGCCAGCAGTGGGGTAACAGGAAACTATGGC.

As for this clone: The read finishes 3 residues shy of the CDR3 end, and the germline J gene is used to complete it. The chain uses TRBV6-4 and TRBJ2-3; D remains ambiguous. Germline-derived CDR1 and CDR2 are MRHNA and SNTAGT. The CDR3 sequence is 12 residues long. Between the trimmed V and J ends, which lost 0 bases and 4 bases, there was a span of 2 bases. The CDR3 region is CASSDSADTQYF. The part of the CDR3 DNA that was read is TGTGCCAGCAGTGACTCCGCAGATACG.

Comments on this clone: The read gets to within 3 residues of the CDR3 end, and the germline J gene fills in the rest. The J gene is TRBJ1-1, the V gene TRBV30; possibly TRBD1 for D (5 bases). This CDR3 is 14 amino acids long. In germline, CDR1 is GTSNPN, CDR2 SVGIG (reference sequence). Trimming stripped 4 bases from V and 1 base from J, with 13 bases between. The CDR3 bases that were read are TGTGCCTGGACCCAAGGGGTGGCGAACACTGAA. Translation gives CAWTQGVANTE. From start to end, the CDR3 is CAWTQGVANTEAFF.

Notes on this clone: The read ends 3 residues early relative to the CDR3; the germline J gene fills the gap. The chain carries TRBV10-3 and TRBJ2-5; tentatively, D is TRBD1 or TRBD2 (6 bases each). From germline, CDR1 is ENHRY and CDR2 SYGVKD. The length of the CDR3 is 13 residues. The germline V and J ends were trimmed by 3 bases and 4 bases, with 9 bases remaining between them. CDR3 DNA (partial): TGTGCCATCAGTGAACAGGGAGGAGAGACC. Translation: CAISEQGGET. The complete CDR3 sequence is CAISEQGGETQYF.

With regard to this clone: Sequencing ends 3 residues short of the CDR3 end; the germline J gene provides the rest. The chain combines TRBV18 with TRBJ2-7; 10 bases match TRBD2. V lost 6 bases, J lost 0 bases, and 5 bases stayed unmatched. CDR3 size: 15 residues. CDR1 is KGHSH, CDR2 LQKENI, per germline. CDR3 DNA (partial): TGTGCCAGCTCCGTTAGCGGGGGGCCCTCCTACGAG. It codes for CASSVSGGPSYE. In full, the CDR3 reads CASSVSGGPSYEQYF.

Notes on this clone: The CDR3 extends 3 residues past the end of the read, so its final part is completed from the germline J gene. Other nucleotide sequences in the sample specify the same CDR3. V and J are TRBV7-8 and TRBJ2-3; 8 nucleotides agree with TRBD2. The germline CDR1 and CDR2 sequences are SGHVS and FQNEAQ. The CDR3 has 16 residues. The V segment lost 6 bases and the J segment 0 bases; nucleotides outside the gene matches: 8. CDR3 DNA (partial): TGTGCCAGCAGACATACTAGCGGTGGGAGCACAGATACG. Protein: CASRHTSGGSTDT. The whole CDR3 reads CASRHTSGGSTDTQYF.

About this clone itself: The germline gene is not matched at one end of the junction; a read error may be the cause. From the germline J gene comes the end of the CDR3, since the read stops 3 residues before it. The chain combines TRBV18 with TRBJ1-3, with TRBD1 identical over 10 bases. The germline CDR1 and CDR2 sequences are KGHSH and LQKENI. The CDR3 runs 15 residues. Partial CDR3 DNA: TGTGCCAGCTCACCGGGACAGGGGACAGGAAGCACC. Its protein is CASSPGQGTGST. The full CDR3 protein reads CASSPGQGTGSTIYF.

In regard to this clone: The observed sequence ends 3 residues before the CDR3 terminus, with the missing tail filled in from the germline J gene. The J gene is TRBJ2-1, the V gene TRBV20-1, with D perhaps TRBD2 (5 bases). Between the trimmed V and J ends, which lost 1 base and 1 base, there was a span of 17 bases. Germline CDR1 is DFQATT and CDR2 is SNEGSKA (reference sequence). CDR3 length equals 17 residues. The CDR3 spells CSARGGADRGSYNEQFF. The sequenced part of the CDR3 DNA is TGCAGTGCTAGAGGGGGAGCGGACCGTGGGTCCTACAATGAG.

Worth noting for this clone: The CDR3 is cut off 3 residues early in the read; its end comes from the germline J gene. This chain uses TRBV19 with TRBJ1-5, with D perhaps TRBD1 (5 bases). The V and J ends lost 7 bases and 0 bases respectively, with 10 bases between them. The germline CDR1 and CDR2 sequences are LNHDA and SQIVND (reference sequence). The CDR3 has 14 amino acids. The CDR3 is CASKEQASNQPQHF. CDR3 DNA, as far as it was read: TGTGCCAGTAAGGAACAGGCTAGCAATCAGCCC.